One and the same sample provided the 8 T cell receptor beta chains below, sequenced in a study of T cell responses to AZD1222 COVID-19 vaccine. Using immunoSEQ multiplex PCR, the repertoire was profiled, and TCRdb retains in-frame clones only, with some absent. Here the sample spans approximately 89,000 clones, more than 70% being singletons. Material: peripheral blood, obtained on day 0 of AZD1222 vaccination. The receptor source for this set is an adult in good health.

The chain couples TRBV11-1 to TRBJ1-1; 7 bases fit TRBD1. There are 16 residues in the CDR3. Trimming removed 1 base from V and 1 base from J; junction bases left unmatched: 6. CDR1 and CDR2 from the germline V gene are SGHAT and FQDESV (reference sequence). CDR3 bases: TGTGCCAGCAGCTTAGGCCCCGGGACAGAGAACACTGAAGCTTTCTTT. This translates into CASSLGPGTENTEAFF.

V usage is TRBV19 and J usage is TRBJ1-3; 7 nucleotides line up with TRBD1. The CDR3 consists of 18 residues. The trim removed 5 bases at V and 4 bases at J, leaving 17 bases unmatched. Germline CDR1 and CDR2: LNHDA and SQIVND (reference sequence). The CDR3 loop reads CASSPAAAGTVLGNTIYF. The DNA for the CDR3 is TGTGCCAGTAGTCCCGCCGCTGCCGGGACAGTTTTAGGAAACACCATATATTTT.

The chain uses TRBV5-1 and TRBJ1-1; possible D gene TRBD1, 5 bases. Deletions cut 0 bases from V and 1 base from J, with 10 bases between. Germline loops: CDR1 SGHRS, CDR2 YFSETQ. CDR3 length equals 15 residues. CDR3 DNA sequence: TGCGCCAGCAGCTTGGTGCAGGGTGGGAACACTGAAGCTTTCTTT. Protein: CASSLVQGGNTEAFF.

The J gene is TRBJ2-5, the V gene TRBV30; TRBD2 agrees at 13 bases. The trim removed 1 base at V and 4 bases at J, leaving 9 bases unmatched. CDR3 length: 17 residues. CDR1 is GTSNPN and CDR2 is SVGIG in the germline V gene (reference sequence). In DNA form, the CDR3 reads TGTGCCTGGAGTGCCCGCGGGACTAGCGGGGTGGGAGAGACCCAGTACTTC. It encodes CAWSARGTSGVGETQYF. Variable domain in full (rest from reference TRBV30 and TRBJ2-5): SQTIHQWPATLVQPVGSPLSLECTVEGTSNPNLYWYRQAAGRGLQLLFYSVGIGQISSEVPQNLSASRPQDRQFILSSKKLLLSDSGFYLCAWSARGTSGVGETQYFGPGTRLLVL.

This clone appeared once. CDR3 protein: CASRAQGYSNQPQHF. CDR3 nucleotide sequence: TGTGCCAGCAGAGCCCAGGGGTATAGCAATCAGCCCCAGCATTTT. V usage is TRBV2 and J usage is TRBJ1-5; D perhaps matches TRBD1 (6 bases). Looked up from germline, CDR1 is SNHLY and CDR2 is FYNNEI. Deletions cut 6 bases from V and 0 bases from J, with 12 bases between. This CDR3 has 15 residues. The whole variable domain, filled in from reference TRBV2 and TRBJ1-5, reads EPEVTQTPSHQVTQMGQEVILRCVPISNHLYFYWYRQILGQKVEFLVSFYNNEISEKSEIFDDQFSVERPDGSNFTLKIRSTKLEDSAMYFCASRAQGYSNQPQHFGDGTRLSIL.

This chain joins TRBV9 and TRBJ2-7; the D is unclear. The V end was cut by 4 bases, the J end by 0 bases, with 11 bases between. The CDR3 totals 14 residues. Germline assignment: CDR1 SGDLS and CDR2 YYNGEE. The CDR3 DNA sequence: TGTGCCAGCAGCACCTGGGAAAGCTCCTACGAGCAGTACTTC. Translated, it gives CASSTWESSYEQYF. The full variable domain, rest sourced from reference TRBV9 and TRBJ2-7, is DSGVTQTPKHLITATGQRVTLRCSPRSGDLSVYWYQQSLDQGLQFLIQYYNGEERAKGNILERFSAQQFPDLHSELNLSSLELGDSALYFCASSTWESSYEQYFGPGTRLTVT.

The table lists this clone with a few counts. The J gene is TRBJ1-2, the V gene TRBV5-6; D is undetermined. Germline CDR1 reads SGHDT; CDR2 reads YYEEEE. This CDR3 contains 15 residues. V lost 0 bases and J 2 bases, leaving 11 bases between the germline ends. The CDR3 DNA follows: TGTGCCAGCAGCTTGGATGTGGCTGAAAACTATGGCTACACCTTC. It yields the protein CASSLDVAENYGYTF.

The rearrangement uses TRBV7-2 and TRBJ1-4; 7 nucleotides line up with TRBD1. The CDR3 is made up of 17 amino acids. V dropped 1 base and J dropped 3; count of bases not matched to a gene: 8. The germline V gene has CDR1 SGHTA and CDR2 FQGNSA. The CDR3 here is CASSLVQGGAPNEKLFF. The CDR3 DNA reads TGTGCCAGCAGCTTAGTTCAAGGGGGCGCCCCTAATGAAAAACTGTTTTTT.